These 2 T cell receptor beta chains came from one sample sequenced in a study of T cell changes during pregnancy in multiple sclerosis. TCRdb keeps only in-frame clones here, not all; method: immunoSEQ multiplex PCR. The profile shows approximately 68,000 clones, 91% of them singletons. The specimen was peripheral blood, collected in the third trimester of pregnancy. These receptors were collected from a female donor in good health, enrolled as a control in a pregnancy study.

The chain combines TRBV7-7 with TRBJ2-2, with D maybe TRBD1 (6 bases). CDR1 SSHAT and CDR2 FNYEAQ come from the germline V gene (reference sequence). The length of the CDR3 is 13 residues. Trimming shortened V by 5 bases and J by 7 bases, and 11 bases separated the two germline ends. The CDR3 region is CASSQRGHGELFF. CDR3 DNA: TGTGCCAGCAGCCAGAGGGGACACGGGGAGCTGTTTTTT.

The chain uses TRBV21-1 and TRBJ1-4; the table gives TRBD1 as D, unverified against the DNA. TRBV21-1 is a documented pseudogene. The CDR3 spans 17 residues. As DNA, the CDR3 is TGTGCCAGCAGCATTCTGTATAGGGGGCGGCCTGGTGAAAAACTGTTTTTT. Encoded protein: CASSILYRGRPGEKLFF.